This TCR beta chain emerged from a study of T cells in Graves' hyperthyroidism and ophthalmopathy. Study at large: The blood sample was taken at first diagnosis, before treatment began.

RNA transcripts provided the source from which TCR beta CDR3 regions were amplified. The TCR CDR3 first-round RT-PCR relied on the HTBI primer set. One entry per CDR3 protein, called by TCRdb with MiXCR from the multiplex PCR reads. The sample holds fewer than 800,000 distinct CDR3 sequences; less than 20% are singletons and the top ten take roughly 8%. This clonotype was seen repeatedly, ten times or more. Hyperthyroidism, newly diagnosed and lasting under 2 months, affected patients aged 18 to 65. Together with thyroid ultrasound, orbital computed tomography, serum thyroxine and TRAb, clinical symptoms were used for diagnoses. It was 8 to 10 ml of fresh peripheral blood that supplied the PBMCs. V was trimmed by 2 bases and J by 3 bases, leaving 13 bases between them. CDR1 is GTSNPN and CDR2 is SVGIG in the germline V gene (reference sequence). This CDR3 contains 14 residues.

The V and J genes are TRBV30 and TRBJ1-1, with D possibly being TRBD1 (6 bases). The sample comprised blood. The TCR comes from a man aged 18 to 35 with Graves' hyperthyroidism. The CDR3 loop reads CAWSTGQRYTEAFF. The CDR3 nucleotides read TGTGCCTGGAGTACCGGACAGCGATACACTGAAGCTTTCTTT.